These 24 T cell receptor beta chains originate from one sample sequenced in a study of T cell responses to AZD1222 COVID-19 vaccine. The assay was immunoSEQ multiplex PCR, and TCRdb's table has in-frame clones only and misses some. The sample lists just under 90,000 clones, approximately 91% occurring once. Sequenced here: peripheral blood, sampled on day 0 of AZD1222 vaccination. These receptors all stem from an adult in good health.

J is TRBJ1-5 and V is TRBV2; D might be TRBD1 (5 bases). Trimming took 6 bases from V and 4 from J, leaving 16 bases between them. The CDR3 runs to 15 residues. Germline CDR1 and CDR2: SNHLY and FYNNEI. The CDR3 sequence is CASRYRDSSNQPQHF. CDR3 nucleotide sequence: TGTGCCAGCAGATACCGGGACTCCTCGAATCAGCCCCAGCATTTT.

The J gene is TRBJ1-1, the V gene TRBV21-1. TRBV21-1 is annotated as a pseudogene. This CDR3 is built from 16 residues. CDR3 protein: CASSKFGTVVNTEAFF. The CDR3 DNA is TGTGCCAGCAGCAAATTCGGGACCGTGGTCAACACTGAAGCTTTCTTT.

The chain is built from TRBV12-3 or TRBV12-4 and TRBJ2-5, with 8 bases lining up with TRBD2. This CDR3 is built from 13 residues. The V gene end was trimmed by 6 bases and the J gene end by 5 bases; junction bases not matched to a gene: 5. In DNA, the CDR3 is TGTGCCAGCAGATGGACGGGAGGGGAGACCCAGTACTTC. It translates to CASRWTGGETQYF.

The chain uses TRBV4-2 and TRBJ1-4; a weak D match, TRBD1 (5 bases). This CDR3 spans 14 amino acids. Deletions cut 0 bases from V and 8 bases from J, with 10 bases between. From germline, CDR1 is LGHNA and CDR2 YNFKEQ. This CDR3 is CASSQDRAGEKLFF. Written as DNA, the CDR3 is TGTGCCAGCAGCCAAGATCGGGCAGGGGAAAAACTGTTTTTT.

This chain uses TRBV18 with TRBJ2-3, with TRBD2 matching 8 bases. CDR3 size: 14 residues. CDR1 is KGHSH and CDR2 is LQKENI in the germline V gene. V gave up 3 bases and J gave up 6 bases; unmatched junction bases: 5. CDR3: CASSPLSGSDTQYF. DNA for the CDR3: TGTGCCAGCTCACCCCTCAGCGGGAGTGATACGCAGTATTTT.

This clone came up once. The chain carries TRBV7-9 and TRBJ2-7, with D possibly being TRBD1 (6 bases). Germline V gene sequence: CDR1 SEHNR, CDR2 FQNEAQ (reference sequence). The CDR3 is 15 residues long. Trimming pared 1 base from V and 6 bases from J, leaving 16 bases between. The CDR3 coding sequence is TGTGCCAGCAGCTTAGAACCCAGACAGGCTGGCGAGCAGTACTTC. Residues: CASSLEPRQAGEQYF. The variable domain in full, completed from reference TRBV7-9 and TRBJ2-7, reads DTGVSQNPRHKITKRGQNVTFRCDPISEHNRLYWYRQTLGQGPEFLTYFQNEAQLEKSRLLSDRFSAERPKGSFSTLEIQRTEQGDSAMYLCASSLEPRQAGEQYFGPGTRLTVT.

This chain uses TRBV4-3 with TRBJ2-3; D is perhaps TRBD2 (6 bases). Germline loops: CDR1 LGHNA, CDR2 YSLEER. The CDR3 spans 18 residues. Trimming took off 4 bases at V and 1 base at J, with 21 bases between the two ends. CDR3 residues: CASSLSGPTSRRTDTQYF. The CDR3 nucleotides are TGCGCCAGCAGCCTCTCGGGCCCTACTAGCAGACGCACAGATACGCAGTATTTT.

This clone has only one observation. The J gene is TRBJ2-7, the V gene TRBV4-2; tentatively, D is TRBD1 or TRBD2 (6 bases each). This CDR3 comprises 14 residues. Per germline, CDR1 LGHNA and CDR2 YNFKEQ. Trimming took 1 base from V and 7 from J, leaving 14 bases between them. CDR3 sequence reads: CASSQVGEGGEQYF. The CDR3 nucleotides are TGTGCCAGCAGCCAAGTCGGCGAAGGGGGGGAGCAGTACTTC.

J is TRBJ2-1 and V is TRBV3-1 (or the pseudogene TRBV3-2); the match to TRBD2 covers 9 bases. Germline V gene sequence: CDR1 LGHDT, CDR2 YNNKEL (reference sequence). Trimming at V came to 1 base and at J to 9 bases, leaving 10 bases not matched to a gene. The length of the CDR3 is 16 residues. CDR3 residues: CASSQATSGLNGEQFF. The CDR3 DNA reads TGTGCCAGCAGCCAAGCGACTAGCGGTCTTAACGGTGAGCAGTTCTTC.

The J gene is TRBJ2-2, the V gene TRBV30; D might be TRBD2 (6 bases). Germline V lookup: CDR1 GTSNPN, CDR2 SVGIG (reference sequence). Trimming left V 6 bases short and J 3 bases short, with 26 bases between. CDR3 length equals 18 residues. CDR3 DNA sequence: TGTGCCTGCTCGAGGGACTCGACCCCGATCCCTCACACCGGGGAGCTGTTTTTT. As protein: CACSRDSTPIPHTGELFF.

The V call is TRBV7-3, the J call TRBJ2-6; D unclear. The CDR3 sequence is 15 residues long. V lost 5 bases and J 0 bases, leaving 8 bases between the germline ends. Germline V gene data show CDR1 as SGHTA and CDR2 as FQGTGA. Here the CDR3 reads CASSLETSGANVLTF. The CDR3, as DNA: TGTGCCAGCAGCCTAGAGACCTCTGGGGCCAACGTCCTGACTTTC.

The rearrangement uses TRBV20-1 and TRBJ2-3; D possibly corresponds to TRBD2 (5 bases). V lost 3 bases, J lost 3 bases, and 10 bases lay in between. Germline V gene sequence: CDR1 DFQATT, CDR2 SNEGSKA (reference sequence). The CDR3 spans 13 residues. In DNA form, the CDR3 reads TGCAGTGCTAGTGATCGGGGAACAGATACGCAGTATTTT. Translated: CSASDRGTDTQYF.

The V and J genes are TRBV14 and TRBJ2-5; 7 nucleotides agree with TRBD2. CDR1 and CDR2 (germline): SGHDN, FVKESK. The V segment lost 3 bases and the J segment 5 bases; nucleotides outside the gene matches: 9. This CDR3 region has 15 residues. In DNA, the CDR3 is TGTGCCAGCAGCCAGCGGGGGAAGGGCCTGGAGACCCAGTACTTC. Translation: CASSQRGKGLETQYF.

The chain recombines TRBV7-9 with TRBJ1-1; D gene ambiguous. The CDR3 sequence is 12 residues long. Per germline, CDR1 SEHNR and CDR2 FQNEAQ (reference sequence). V was trimmed by 0 bases and J by 3 bases, leaving 2 bases between them. CDR3 loop: CASSLAYTEAFF. CDR3 in DNA: TGTGCCAGCAGCTTAGCATACACTGAAGCTTTCTTT.

The chain is built from TRBV20-1 and TRBJ1-1; D is uncertain. Germline CDR1 reads DFQATT; CDR2 reads SNEGSKA (reference sequence). This CDR3 region has 11 residues. V dropped 4 bases and J dropped 7 bases, with 10 bases sitting between them. The CDR3 DNA sequence: TGCAGTGCTATGTTGGGGTTTGAAGCTTTCTTT. Protein product: CSAMLGFEAFF.

The rearrangement uses TRBV24-1 and TRBJ2-1, with 8 bases aligning to TRBD1. V trimming: 5 bases; J trimming: 6 bases; junction bases outside the gene matches: 5. The CDR3 has 14 residues. Germline lookup yields CDR1 KGHDR and CDR2 SFDVKD. CDR3 nucleotide sequence: TGTGCCACCAGTGTTACAGGGGGGAGCAATGAGCAGTTCTTC. Translation: CATSVTGGSNEQFF.

J is TRBJ2-7 and V is TRBV6-5; possibly TRBD1 for D (5 bases). The germline V gene has CDR1 MNHEY and CDR2 SVGAGI. Trimming removed 7 bases from V and 3 bases from J, with 19 bases in between. The CDR3 runs to 15 residues. CDR3 in amino acids: CASTSRAGPGYEQYF. CDR3 nucleotide sequence: TGTGCCAGCACTTCTAGGGCAGGGCCCGGCTACGAGCAGTACTTC.

This sequence joins TRBV6-5 and TRBJ2-7; 10 positions agree with TRBD1. Germline V gives CDR1 MNHEY, CDR2 SVGAGI. The CDR3 covers 15 residues. V was clipped by 6 bases and J by 5 bases; unmatched bases: 10. The CDR3 here is CASSTGGQGNHEQYF. The CDR3 DNA follows: TGTGCCAGCAGCACAGGGGGACAGGGGAACCACGAGCAGTACTTC.

This chain joins TRBV19 and TRBJ1-1; D is unclear. This CDR3 spans 15 amino acids. Germline CDR1 is LNHDA and CDR2 is SQIVND (reference sequence). V lost 1 base to trimming and J lost 2 bases, with 11 bases between them. The CDR3, as DNA: TGTGCCAGTAGTATAGGTCAGCACCGCAACACTGAAGCTTTCTTT. Protein sequence: CASSIGQHRNTEAFF.

The J gene is TRBJ2-5, the V gene TRBV6-1; tentatively, D is TRBD1 (6 bases). This CDR3 contains 16 residues. The V and J ends lost 6 bases and 2 bases respectively, with 19 bases between them. CDR1 is MNHNS and CDR2 is SASEGT in the germline V gene. The CDR3 bases are TGTGCCAGCAGGGAACACCTGATGAGGGGGCAAGAGACCCAGTACTTC. It codes for CASREHLMRGQETQYF.

V is TRBV5-1 and J is TRBJ2-7; D is possibly TRBD1 or TRBD2 (5 bases each). Trimming removed 4 bases from V and 1 base from J, with 12 bases in between. The CDR3 has 14 amino acids. Germline V gives CDR1 SGHRS, CDR2 YFSETQ. CDR3 amino acids: CASSPLWGSYEQYF. CDR3 coding DNA: TGCGCCAGCAGCCCCCTTTGGGGGTCCTACGAGCAGTACTTC. Full variable domain (rest looked up from reference TRBV5-1 and TRBJ2-7): KAGVTQTPRYLIKTRGQQVTLSCSPISGHRSVSWYQQTPGQGLQFLFEYFSETQRNKGNFPGRFSGRQFSNSRSEMNVSTLELGDSALYLCASSPLWGSYEQYFGPGTRLTVT.

The chain recombines TRBV5-4 with TRBJ2-2, with a weak D call TRBD1 (5 bases). CDR3 length: 13 amino acids. V was trimmed by 1 base and J by 6 bases, leaving 7 bases between them. Per the germline V gene, CDR1 is SGHNT and CDR2 is YYREEE (reference sequence). CDR3 amino acids: CASSLRGPGELFF. The CDR3 nucleotides are TGTGCCAGCAGCTTGAGGGGTCCCGGGGAGCTGTTTTTT.

This chain's CDR3 is CASSPMTGPYEQYF. The CDR3 DNA reads as TGCGCCAGCAGCCCGATGACAGGGCCCTACGAGCAGTACTTC. The chain joins TRBV4-3 to TRBJ2-7; 7 bases align to TRBD1. The CDR3 consists of 14 residues. Germline loops: CDR1 LGHNA, CDR2 YSLEER. J gave up 2 bases and V 4 bases, and 5 bases lay outside the gene matches.

The V call is TRBV25-1, the J call TRBJ2-7; the D is unclear. V gave up 6 bases and J gave up 2 bases, with 5 bases separating them. The CDR3 runs to 11 residues. Germline CDR1 reads MGHDK; CDR2 reads SYGVNS. The CDR3 nucleotides read TGTGCCAGCAGGGTTACCTACGAGCAGTACTTC. The encoded protein is CASRVTYEQYF.